These T cell receptor beta chains were read from a single sample in a study of blood T cell repertoires in COVID-19. Data came from immunoSEQ multiplex PCR; TCRdb stores just in-frame clones and leaves some out. In the table there are 200,000 or so clones, 75% to 90% of which are singletons. Source material: peripheral blood. The origin of the receptors is a man between 65 and 80 years old with active or convalescent COVID-19. Each CDR3 is given with its conserved first and last residue. A D gene is named only where the DNA matches it firmly. The size entry is marked missing in some rows and otherwise reads once, few, many or a size class.

j_gene	d_gene	v_gene	abundance	CDR3nt	CDR3aa
TRBJ2-4	TRBD2	TRBV11-2	few	TGTGCCAGCAGCCGATCTAGCGGGAGTCTCAACATTCAGTACTTC	CASSRSSGSLNIQYF
TRBJ2-3	TRBD1	TRBV27	NA	TGTGCCAGCAGCCCAGTGGTCGGGACAGGGAGTTTCGATACGCAGTATTTT	CASSPVVGTGSFDTQYF
TRBJ2-1	TRBD2	TRBV28	NA	TGTGCCAGCAGCCTCGGACTAGCGGGATCAGGCAATGAGCAGTTCTTC	CASSLGLAGSGNEQFF
TRBJ2-2	NA	TRBV27	NA	TGTGCCAGCAGTTTCCGGGAGTCCGGGGAGCTGTTTTTT	CASSFRESGELFF
TRBJ1-2	NA	TRBV30	NA	TGTGCCTGGGCTAGAATTTCTAACTATGGCTACACCTTC	CAWARISNYGYTF
TRBJ2-3	NA	TRBV6-5	NA	TGTGCCAGCCAGGACACCACAGATACGCAGTATTTT	CASQDTTDTQYF
TRBJ2-5	TRBD1	TRBV3-1/TRBV3-2	NA	TGTGCCAGCAGCCAAGAAGGACAGGGAGAAAAGACCCAGTACTTC	CASSQEGQGEKTQYF
TRBJ2-7	TRBD2	TRBV5-1	NA	TGCGCCAGCAGCCCGGGGGGAGGGTACTCCTACGAGCAGTACTTC	CASSPGGGYSYEQYF
TRBJ1-2	NA	TRBV18	NA	TGTGCCAGCTCACTCCCAGGGGACTATGGCTACACCTTC	CASSLPGDYGYTF
TRBJ2-7	NA	TRBV6-2/TRBV6-3	NA	TGTGCCAGCAGTGTGGACTCCGGGGTCTACGAGCAGTACTTC	CASSVDSGVYEQYF
TRBJ2-7	TRBD2	TRBV3-1/TRBV3-2	NA	TGTGCCAGCAGCCAAGCCGGGACTAGCGGGAGGTACGAGCAGTACTTC	CASSQAGTSGRYEQYF
TRBJ1-2	TRBD1	TRBV3-1/TRBV3-2	NA	TGTGCCAGCAGCCAAGGACAGGGGGGCGCCGGCTACACCTTC	CASSQGQGGAGYTF
TRBJ2-2	TRBD2	TRBV11-2	NA	TGTGCCAGCAGCCCCTCGGGACTAGCGGGGGTTACCGGGGAGCTGTTTTTT	CASSPSGLAGVTGELFF
TRBJ1-2	NA	TRBV14	NA	TGTGCCAGCAGCCGTGTAAACTCTAACTATGGCTACACCTTC	CASSRVNSNYGYTF
TRBJ1-4	NA	TRBV5-1	NA	TGCGCCAGCAGCCTGGACAGCGGTGAAAAACTGTTTTTT	CASSLDSGEKLFF
TRBJ2-5	NA	TRBV6-5	NA	TGTGCCAGCAGTTACTGGAACACGGGAGAGACCCAGTACTTC	CASSYWNTGETQYF
TRBJ2-2	NA	TRBV24-1	few	TGTGCCACCAGTGAAGCCCGTGTGAACACCGGGGAGCTGTTTTTT	CATSEARVNTGELFF
TRBJ2-5	TRBD1	TRBV18	NA	TGTGCCAGCTCATGGGACAGGGGAACGGAGACCCAGTACTTC	CASSWDRGTETQYF
TRBJ1-2	TRBD1	TRBV28	NA	TGTGCCAGCTATGGGGACAGTGGCTACACCTTC	CASYGDSGYTF
TRBJ1-3	NA	TRBV7-2	NA	TGTGCCAGCAGCCAATCTGGAAACACCATATATTTT	CASSQSGNTIYF
TRBJ2-5	NA	TRBV18	once	TGTGCCAGCTCACCACTATGGCGGGCACAAGAGACCCAGTACTTC	CASSPLWRAQETQYF
TRBJ2-5	NA	TRBV20-1	NA	TGCAGTGCTATCTGGAGGGAGACCCAGTACTTC	CSAIWRETQYF
TRBJ1-1	TRBD1	TRBV6-5	NA	TGTGCCAGCAGTTACTCGGGGACAGGGTACACTGAAGCTTTCTTT	CASSYSGTGYTEAFF
TRBJ2-3	NA	TRBV10-3	NA	TGTGCCATCAGGGGCCGCGAGGGAGTGACAGATACGCAGTATTTT	CAIRGREGVTDTQYF
TRBJ1-2	TRBD1	TRBV30	NA	TGTGCCTGGAGCCTCCGACAGGGGGCGCATGGCTACACCTTC	CAWSLRQGAHGYTF
TRBJ2-5	TRBD2	TRBV15	NA	TGTGCCACCAGCAGTGGGAGGGGCCTTCTAGCGACCCGGGAGACCCAGTACTTC	CATSSGRGLLATRETQYF
TRBJ2-7	TRBD1	TRBV18	NA	TGTGCCAGCTCACCAAGGACAGGGACCTACGAGCAGTACTTC	CASSPRTGTYEQYF
TRBJ2-5	TRBD2	TRBV11-3	few	TGTGCCAGCAGCTTAGATCTAGGACAGCTGGGACTAGCGGGTTCCCAAGAGACCCAGTACTTC	CASSLDLGQLGLAGSQETQYF